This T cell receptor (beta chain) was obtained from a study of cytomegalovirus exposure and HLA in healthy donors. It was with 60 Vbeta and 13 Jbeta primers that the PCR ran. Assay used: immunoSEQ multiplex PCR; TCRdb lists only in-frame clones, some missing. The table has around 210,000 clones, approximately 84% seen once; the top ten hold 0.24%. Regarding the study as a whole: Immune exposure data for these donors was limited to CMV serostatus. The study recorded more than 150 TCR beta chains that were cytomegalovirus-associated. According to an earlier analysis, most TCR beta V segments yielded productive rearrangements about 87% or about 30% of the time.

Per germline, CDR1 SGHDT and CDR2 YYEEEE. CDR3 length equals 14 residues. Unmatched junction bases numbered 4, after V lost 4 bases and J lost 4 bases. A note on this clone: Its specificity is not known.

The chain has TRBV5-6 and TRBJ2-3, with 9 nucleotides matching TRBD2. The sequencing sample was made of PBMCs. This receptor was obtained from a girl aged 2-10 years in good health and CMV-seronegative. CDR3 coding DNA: TGTGCCAGCAGCGTTAGCGGGAGAGCAGATACGCAGTATTTT. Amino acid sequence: CASSVSGRADTQYF.